This T cell receptor (beta chain) derives from a study of T-cell memory formation after mild COVID-19. General study results and limits: Mainly in CM and EM were contracting CD4+ clones; CD8+ were in EMRA.

Worth noting for this clonotype: Its antigen is as yet unknown.

TCRdb called the 5' RACE reads again in MiXCR, with one record for every CDR3 protein. In the table there are hundreds of thousands of distinct CDR3 sequences, 25% to 30% of which are singletons. V shed 6 bases and J 1 base; nucleotides not matched to a gene: 8. The CDR3 is made up of 16 amino acids. From germline, CDR1 is SEHNR and CDR2 FQNEAQ (reference sequence). This receptor was identified in an adult woman who had mild COVID-19 (a few samples of this study predate the infection). Cell type and time point are not known. This chain joins TRBV7-9 and TRBJ1-1, with 10 bases identical to TRBD1. The sample was PBMCs or a T cell subset sorted from them (not recorded which). CDR3 amino acids: CASRRGTGATNTEAFF. The DNA of the CDR3 is TGTGCCAGCAGACGCGGGACAGGGGCAACGAACACTGAAGCTTTCTTT.